The 3 T cell receptor beta chains presented below share a single source sample, sequenced in a study of blood T cells in healthy people across ages. Next came a second PCR, run for about 7 to 12 cycles, which used a sample-barcoded 5' primer along with a J-beta primer mix. TCRdb re-called the 5' RACE reads with MiXCR, one entry per CDR3 protein. Of about 1.4 million distinct CDR3 sequences listed, almost 60% are singletons. Sample: blood. All receptors come from a man aged 18-30 years in good health.

The V call is TRBV20-1, the J call TRBJ2-4, with 8 bases fitting TRBD2. The end of the DNA aligns better with TRBJ2-7, so the J call may be wrong. The CDR3 has 13 amino acids. Germline assignment: CDR1 DFQATT and CDR2 SNEGSKA (reference sequence). Here the CDR3 DNA reads TGCAGTGCTAGAGGAGCGGGAGAGTACGAGCAGTACTTC. Amino acid sequence: CSARGAGEYEQYF.

This sequence joins TRBV7-2 and TRBJ2-5; D is undetermined. The germline CDR1 and CDR2 sequences are SGHTA and FQGNSA. The V gene lost 1 base and the J gene lost 4 bases, with 10 bases spanning the gap. This CDR3 contains 14 residues. The CDR3 region has the DNA TGTGCCAGCAGCTTAGTTTTGGAGCCAGAGACCCAGTACTTC. This sequence encodes CASSLVLEPETQYF.

The V call is TRBV4-1, the J call TRBJ2-7, with TRBD2 matching over 9 bases. The junction had 2 bases not matched to a gene; V was cut back by 5 bases and J by 0 bases. This CDR3 comprises 14 residues. Germline CDR1 is MGHRA and CDR2 is YSYEKL. The CDR3 DNA sequence: TGCGCCAGCAGCATGACTAGCGGCTCCTACGAGCAGTACTTC. Residues: CASSMTSGSYEQYF.